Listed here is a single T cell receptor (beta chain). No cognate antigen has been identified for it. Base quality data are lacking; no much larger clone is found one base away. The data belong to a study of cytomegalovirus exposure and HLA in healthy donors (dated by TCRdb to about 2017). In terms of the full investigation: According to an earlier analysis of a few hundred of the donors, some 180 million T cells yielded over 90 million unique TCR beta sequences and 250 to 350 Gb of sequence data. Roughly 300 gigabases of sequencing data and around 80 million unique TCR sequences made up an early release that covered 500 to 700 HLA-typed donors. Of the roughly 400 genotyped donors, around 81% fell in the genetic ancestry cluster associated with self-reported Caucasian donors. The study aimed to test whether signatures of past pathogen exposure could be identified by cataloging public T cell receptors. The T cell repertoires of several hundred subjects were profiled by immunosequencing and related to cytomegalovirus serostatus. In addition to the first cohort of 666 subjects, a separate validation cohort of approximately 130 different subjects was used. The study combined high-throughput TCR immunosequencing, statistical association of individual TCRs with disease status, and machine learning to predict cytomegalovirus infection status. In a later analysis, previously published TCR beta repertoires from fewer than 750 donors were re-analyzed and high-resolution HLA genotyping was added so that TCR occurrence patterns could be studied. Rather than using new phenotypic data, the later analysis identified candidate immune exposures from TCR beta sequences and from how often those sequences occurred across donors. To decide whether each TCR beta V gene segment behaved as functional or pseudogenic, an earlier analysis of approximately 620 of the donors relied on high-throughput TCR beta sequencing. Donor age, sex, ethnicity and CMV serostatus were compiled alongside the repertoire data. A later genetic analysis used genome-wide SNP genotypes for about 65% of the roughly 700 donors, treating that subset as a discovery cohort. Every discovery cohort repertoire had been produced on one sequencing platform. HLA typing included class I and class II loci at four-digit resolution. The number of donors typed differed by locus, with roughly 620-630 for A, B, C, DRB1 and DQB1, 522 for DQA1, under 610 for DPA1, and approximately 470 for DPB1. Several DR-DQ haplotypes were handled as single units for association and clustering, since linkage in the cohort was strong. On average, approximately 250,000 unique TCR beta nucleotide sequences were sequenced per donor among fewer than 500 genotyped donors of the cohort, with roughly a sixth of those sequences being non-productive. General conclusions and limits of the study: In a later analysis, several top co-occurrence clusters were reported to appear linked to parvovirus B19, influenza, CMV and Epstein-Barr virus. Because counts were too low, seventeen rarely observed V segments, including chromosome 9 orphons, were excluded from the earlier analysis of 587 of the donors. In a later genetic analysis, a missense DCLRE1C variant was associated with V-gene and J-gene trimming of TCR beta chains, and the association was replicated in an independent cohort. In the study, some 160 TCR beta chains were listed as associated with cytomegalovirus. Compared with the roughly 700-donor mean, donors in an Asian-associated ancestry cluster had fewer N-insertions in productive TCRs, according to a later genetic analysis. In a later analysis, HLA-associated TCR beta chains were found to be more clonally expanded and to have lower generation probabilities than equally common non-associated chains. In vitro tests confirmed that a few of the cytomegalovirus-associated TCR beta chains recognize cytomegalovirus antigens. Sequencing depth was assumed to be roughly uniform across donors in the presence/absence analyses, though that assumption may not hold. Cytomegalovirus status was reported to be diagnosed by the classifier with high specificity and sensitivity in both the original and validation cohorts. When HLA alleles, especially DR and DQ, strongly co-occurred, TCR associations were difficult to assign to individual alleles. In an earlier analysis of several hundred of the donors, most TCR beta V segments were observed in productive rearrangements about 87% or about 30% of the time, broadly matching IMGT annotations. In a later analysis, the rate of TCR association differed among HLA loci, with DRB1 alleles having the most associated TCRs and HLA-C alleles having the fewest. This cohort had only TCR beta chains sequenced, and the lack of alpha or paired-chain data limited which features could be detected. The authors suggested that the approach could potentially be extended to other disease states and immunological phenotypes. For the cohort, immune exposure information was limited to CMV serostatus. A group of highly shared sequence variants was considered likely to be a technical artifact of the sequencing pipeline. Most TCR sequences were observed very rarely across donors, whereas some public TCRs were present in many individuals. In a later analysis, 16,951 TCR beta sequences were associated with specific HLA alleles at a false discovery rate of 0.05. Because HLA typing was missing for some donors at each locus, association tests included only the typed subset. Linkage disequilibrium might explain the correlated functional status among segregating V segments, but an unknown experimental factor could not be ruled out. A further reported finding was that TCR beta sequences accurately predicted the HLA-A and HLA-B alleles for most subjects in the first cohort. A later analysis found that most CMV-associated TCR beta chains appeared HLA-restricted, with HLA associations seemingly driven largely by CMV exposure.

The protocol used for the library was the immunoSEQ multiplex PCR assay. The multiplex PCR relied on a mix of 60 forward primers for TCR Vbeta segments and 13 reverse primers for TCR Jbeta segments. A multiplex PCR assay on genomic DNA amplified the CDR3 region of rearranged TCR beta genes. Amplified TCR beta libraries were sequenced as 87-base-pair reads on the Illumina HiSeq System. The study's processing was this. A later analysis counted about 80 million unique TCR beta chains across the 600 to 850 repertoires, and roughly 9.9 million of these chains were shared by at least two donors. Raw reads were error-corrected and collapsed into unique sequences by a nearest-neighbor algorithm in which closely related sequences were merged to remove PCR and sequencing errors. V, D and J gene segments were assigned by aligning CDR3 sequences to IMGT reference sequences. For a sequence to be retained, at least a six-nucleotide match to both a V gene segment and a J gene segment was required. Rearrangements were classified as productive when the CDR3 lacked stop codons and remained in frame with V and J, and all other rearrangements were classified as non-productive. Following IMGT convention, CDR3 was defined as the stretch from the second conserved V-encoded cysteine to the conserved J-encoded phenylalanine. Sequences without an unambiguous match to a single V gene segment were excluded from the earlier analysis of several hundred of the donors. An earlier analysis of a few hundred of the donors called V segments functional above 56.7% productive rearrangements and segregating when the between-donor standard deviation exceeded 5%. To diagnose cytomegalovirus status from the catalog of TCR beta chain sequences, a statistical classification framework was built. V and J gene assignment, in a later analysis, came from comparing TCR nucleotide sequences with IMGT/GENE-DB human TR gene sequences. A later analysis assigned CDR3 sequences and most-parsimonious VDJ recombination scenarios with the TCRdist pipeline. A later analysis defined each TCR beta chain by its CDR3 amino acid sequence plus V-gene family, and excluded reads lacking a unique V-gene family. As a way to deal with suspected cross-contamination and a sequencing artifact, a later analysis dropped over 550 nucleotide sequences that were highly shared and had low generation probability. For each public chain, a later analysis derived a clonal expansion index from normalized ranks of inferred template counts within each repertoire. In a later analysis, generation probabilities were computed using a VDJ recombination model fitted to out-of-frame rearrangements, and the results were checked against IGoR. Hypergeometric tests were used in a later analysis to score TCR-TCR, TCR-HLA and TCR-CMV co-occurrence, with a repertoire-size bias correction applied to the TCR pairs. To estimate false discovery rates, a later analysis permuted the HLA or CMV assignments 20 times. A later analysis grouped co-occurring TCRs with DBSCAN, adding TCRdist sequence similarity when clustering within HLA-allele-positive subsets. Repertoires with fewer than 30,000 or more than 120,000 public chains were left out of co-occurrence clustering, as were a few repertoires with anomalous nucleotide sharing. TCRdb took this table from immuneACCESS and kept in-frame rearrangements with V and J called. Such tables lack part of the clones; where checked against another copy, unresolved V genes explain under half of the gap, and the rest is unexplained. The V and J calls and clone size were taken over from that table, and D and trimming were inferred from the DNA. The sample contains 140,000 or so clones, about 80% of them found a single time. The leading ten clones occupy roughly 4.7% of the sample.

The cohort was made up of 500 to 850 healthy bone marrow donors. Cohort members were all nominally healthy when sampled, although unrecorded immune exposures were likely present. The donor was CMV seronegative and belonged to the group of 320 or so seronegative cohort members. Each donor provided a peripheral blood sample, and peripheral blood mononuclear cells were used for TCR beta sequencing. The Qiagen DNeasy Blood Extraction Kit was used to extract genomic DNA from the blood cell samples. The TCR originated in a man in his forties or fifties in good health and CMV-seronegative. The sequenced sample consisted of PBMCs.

The CDR3 protein is CASRKEEIAYEQYF. The sequence in DNA is TGTGCCAGCAGGAAAGAAGAGATCGCCTACGAGCAGTACTTC. The chain is assembled from TRBV6-1 and TRBJ2-7; a confident D gene designation cannot be given. Counted from cysteine to phenylalanine, this CDR3 has 14 amino acids. Just CDR3 DNA is preserved here, 42 bases in frame from base 1. V loses 6 bases, J loses 2 bases, and the germline ends lie 14 bases apart. From the germline V gene, CDR1 is MNHNS and CDR2 is SASEGT.